Listed below are T cell receptor beta chains from one sample, sequenced in a study of T-cell reconstitution after alpha-beta-depleted transplantation in children. TCRdb reprocessed the PCR reads via MiXCR and lists one record per CDR3 protein. The table records about 640,000 distinct CDR3 sequences, around 13% of them present only once. This specimen was PBMCs, mostly from graft donor cells, taken 360 days after TCRalphabeta/CD19-depleted stem cell transplant. The receptor source for this set is a male patient between 5 and 17 years old who had a stem cell transplant for acute myeloid leukemia, so the T cells may come from the graft donor. Each CDR3 is given with its conserved first and last residue. A D gene is named only where the DNA matches it firmly. A row's size may be missing; if present it is once, few, many or a size class.

.	TRBJ2-2	many	TRBV7-8	TGTGCCAGCAGCTTATTACCAAACGCGAACACCGGGGAGCTGTTTTTT	CASSLLPNANTGELFF
TRBD1	TRBJ1-1	.	TRBV12-3/TRBV12-4	TGTGCCAGCAGGCAAACAGGGGAGCGAGCTTTCTTT	CASRQTGERAFF
.	TRBJ2-2	.	TRBV28	TGTGCCAGCATTCAGGAGAACACCGGGGAGCTGTTTTTT	CASIQENTGELFF
TRBD2	TRBJ2-1	few	TRBV12-3/TRBV12-4	TGTGCCAGCAGTTCCCCGGGACTAGAAGTGACTGAGCAGTTCTTC	CASSSPGLEVTEQFF
TRBD2	TRBJ2-3	few	TRBV7-6	TGTGCCAGCAGCTTAGGGGACTGGACTAGCGGGAGGAGGGCAGATACGCAGTATTTT	CASSLGDWTSGRRADTQYF
TRBD2	TRBJ2-7	few	TRBV12-3/TRBV12-4	TGTGCCAGCAGGCCAACTAGCGGGAGTCTCTACGAGCAGTACTTC	CASRPTSGSLYEQYF
.	TRBJ2-2	many	TRBV13	TGTGCCAGCAGCCGGGGAGAGAACACCGGGGAGCTGTTTTTT	CASSRGENTGELFF
.	TRBJ2-7	few	TRBV20-1	TGCAGTGCTATTTATACAGTAAGCTACGAGCAGTACTTC	CSAIYTVSYEQYF
TRBD2	TRBJ2-1	.	TRBV12-3/TRBV12-4	TGTGCCAGCCTTAGGGGACTAGGTAACTACAATGAGCAGTTCTTC	CASLRGLGNYNEQFF
.	TRBJ1-3	.	TRBV29-1	TGCAGCGTAGTAGGACATAACCCAAACACCATATATTTT	CSVVGHNPNTIYF
.	TRBJ2-1	few	TRBV4-3	TGCGCCAGCAGCCAAGGACTAGTATACAATGAGCAGTTCTTC	CASSQGLVYNEQFF
.	TRBJ2-3	few	TRBV12-3/TRBV12-4	TGTGCCACCTCTGGGGGGTATGGAGATACGCAGTATTTT	CATSGGYGDTQYF
.	TRBJ2-5	.	TRBV4-3	TGCGCCAGCAGCCAGGAAGGGAGGGGGGCGGAGACCCAGTACTTC	CASSQEGRGAETQYF
.	TRBJ2-5	few	TRBV25-1	TGTGCCAGCAGTGAAAGACTATCTACTGGAGAGACCCAGTACTTC	CASSERLSTGETQYF
.	TRBJ2-7	few	TRBV11-2	TGTGCCAGCAGGACAGGACGGTACGAGCAGTACTTC	CASRTGRYEQYF
.	TRBJ2-4	few	TRBV30	TGTGCTTTCTCGGCAGTCAAAAACATTCAGTACTTC	CAFSAVKNIQYF
TRBD1	TRBJ2-1	.	TRBV6-1	TGTGCCAGCAGCTTTGCCGGGACAGGGGGCAATGAGCAGTTCTTC	CASSFAGTGGNEQFF
TRBD2	TRBJ2-5	many	TRBV20-1	TGCAGTGCTCCCCCCAGGCTAGCGGGCCGTGGGACCCAGTACTTC	CSAPPRLAGRGTQYF
TRBD1	TRBJ1-6	.	TRBV20-1	TGCAGTGCTAGCAAAGGACAGGTGATTTCACCCCTCCACTTT	CSASKGQVISPLHF
.	TRBJ2-1	few	TRBV13	TGTGCCAGCAGCGCCGGGGATGAGCAGTTCTTC	CASSAGDEQFF
TRBD1	TRBJ2-1	few	TRBV10-3	TGTGCCATCAGTTTAAGGGGACAGGGGTCGGGCGACAATGAGCAGTTCTTC	CAISLRGQGSGDNEQFF
.	TRBJ2-7	.	TRBV5-1	TGCGCCAGCAGCTTGGATTTTGGCAGGGACGACGAGCAGTACTTC	CASSLDFGRDDEQYF
.	TRBJ1-5	.	TRBV24-1	TGTGCCACCAGTGAGGCAGGGGTTTACAATCAGCCCCAGCATTTT	CATSEAGVYNQPQHF
TRBD1	TRBJ2-7	.	TRBV11-1	TGTGCCAGCAGCTACCATTGGGCAGGGGGATCCTACGAGCAGTACTTC	CASSYHWAGGSYEQYF
TRBD1	TRBJ2-5	.	TRBV7-9	TGTGCCAGCAGGCCACCGGGACAGGGTAGGGAGACCCAGTACTTC	CASRPPGQGRETQYF
.	TRBJ2-1	few	TRBV2	TGTGCCAGCAGGGCAGCACCCCAGAATGAGCAGTTCTTC	CASRAAPQNEQFF
TRBD1	TRBJ2-3	many	TRBV5-1	TGCGCCAGCAGTGGACAGGTGGTAGATACGCAGTATTTT	CASSGQVVDTQYF
TRBD1	TRBJ1-5	.	TRBV28	TGTGCCAGCAGTCGGGACAGAGTCATCCAGCCCCAGCATTTT	CASSRDRVIQPQHF
TRBD2	TRBJ2-5	few	TRBV20-1	TGCAGTGCTAGAACGGGACTAGCGGTAAGAGGAGAGACCCAGTACTTC	CSARTGLAVRGETQYF
TRBD2	TRBJ2-3	few	TRBV10-3	TGTGCCATCATGGCGGGAGGATCCACAGATACGCAGTATTTT	CAIMAGGSTDTQYF
TRBD2	TRBJ2-1	few	TRBV11-1	TGTGCCAGCAGCTTAGGTGGCGCTAGCGGGAGAAAGGGGCCTTACAATGAGCAGTTCTTC	CASSLGGASGRKGPYNEQFF
.	TRBJ1-1	few	TRBV25-1	TGTGCCAGCAGTGACTACAGGGTGACTGAAGCTTTCTTT	CASSDYRVTEAFF
.	TRBJ2-6	few	TRBV4-1	TGCGCCAGCAGCCAAGAGACCAGCTCTGGGGCCAACGTCCTGACTTTC	CASSQETSSGANVLTF
.	TRBJ2-1	many	TRBV11-3	TGTGCCAGCAGTCTTGGACGAAATGAGCAGTTCTTC	CASSLGRNEQFF
.	TRBJ1-6	.	TRBV3-1	TGTGCCAGCAGCCAGGGGGCGAGGGATTCACCCCTCCACTTT	CASSQGARDSPLHF
TRBD2	TRBJ2-7	.	TRBV12-3/TRBV12-4	TGTGCCTTCAGTTTACTAGCGGGAGGGCCGAGGAGCTCCTACGAGCAGTACTTC	CAFSLLAGGPRSSYEQYF
.	TRBJ2-2	many	TRBV29-1	TGCAGCGTTGGGACTATCCAGAACACCGGGGAGCTGTTTTTT	CSVGTIQNTGELFF
.	TRBJ1-5	many	TRBV20-1	TGCAGTGCTAGAACCTTGAGGGGAGCGAGCAATCAGCCCCAGCATTTT	CSARTLRGASNQPQHF
TRBD1	TRBJ1-1	many	TRBV28	TGTGCCAGCAGTCCCCCCGGACAGGGTAACACTGAAGCTTTCTTT	CASSPPGQGNTEAFF
TRBD1	TRBJ1-3	.	TRBV29-1	TGCAGCGTTGAAGTCGGGACAGGGAGGATCTCTGGAAACACCATATATTTT	CSVEVGTGRISGNTIYF
TRBD2	TRBJ2-2	.	TRBV11-1	TGTGCCAGCAGCTCCCGGACTAGCGGGAGCACCCCGAACACCGGGGAGCTGTTTTTT	CASSSRTSGSTPNTGELFF
.	TRBJ2-1	few	TRBV11-2	TGTGCCAGCAGCTTGGTTTCCCCTTTTGGAGCCCCCGCCTACAATGAGCAGTTCTTC	CASSLVSPFGAPAYNEQFF
.	TRBJ2-2	few	TRBV12-3/TRBV12-4	TGTGCCAGCAGTTTCGGCCGGGTCTTTGTGACCGGGGAGCTGTTTTTT	CASSFGRVFVTGELFF
.	TRBJ1-6	many	TRBV18	TGTGCCAGCTCACCGCCCCCCGCCGGGAGTAATTCACCCCTCCACTTT	CASSPPPAGSNSPLHF
.	TRBJ2-7	.	TRBV12-3/TRBV12-4	TGTGCCAGCAGAGACGACAACTACGAGCAGTACTTC	CASRDDNYEQYF
.	TRBJ2-7	.	TRBV5-1	TGCGCCAGCAGCTCATCCGGGGACCCCTACGAGCAGTACTTC	CASSSSGDPYEQYF
TRBD1	TRBJ2-3	few	TRBV9	TGTGCCAGCAGCGTAGCAGGGCAGGGGGCACTTGGAGATACGCAGTATTTT	CASSVAGQGALGDTQYF
TRBD1	TRBJ2-6	.	TRBV7-2	TGTGCCAGCAGCGAACAGGGGGCGTACTCTGGGGCCAACGTCCTGACTTTC	CASSEQGAYSGANVLTF
TRBD2	TRBJ2-3	few	TRBV20-1	TGCAGTGCTAGAGTGGCTAGCGGGTATTCAGATACGCAGTATTTT	CSARVASGYSDTQYF
TRBD2	TRBJ2-7	many	TRBV20-1	TGCAGTGCTAGAGAACCCGGACTAGCGGGAGTAAGCTCTGGGTACGAGCAGTACTTC	CSAREPGLAGVSSGYEQYF